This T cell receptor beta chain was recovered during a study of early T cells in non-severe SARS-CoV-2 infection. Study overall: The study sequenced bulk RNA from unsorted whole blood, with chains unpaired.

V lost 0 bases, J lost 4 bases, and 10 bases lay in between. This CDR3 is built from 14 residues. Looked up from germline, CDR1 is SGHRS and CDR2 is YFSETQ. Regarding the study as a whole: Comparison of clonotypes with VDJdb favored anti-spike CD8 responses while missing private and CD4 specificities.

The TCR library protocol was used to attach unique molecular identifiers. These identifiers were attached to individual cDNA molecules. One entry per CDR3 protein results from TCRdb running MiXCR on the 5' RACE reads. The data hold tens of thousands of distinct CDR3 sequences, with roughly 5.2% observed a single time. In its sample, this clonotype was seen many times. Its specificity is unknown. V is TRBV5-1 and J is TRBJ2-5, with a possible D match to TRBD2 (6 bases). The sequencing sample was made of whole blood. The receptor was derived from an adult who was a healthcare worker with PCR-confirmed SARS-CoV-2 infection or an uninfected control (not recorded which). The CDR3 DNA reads TGCGCCAGCAGCTTGGCCTACGGGGGAGAGACCCAGTACTTC. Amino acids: CASSLAYGGETQYF.